This TCR beta chain was found in a study of Ad26.COV2.S vaccination and SARS-CoV-2 variants. Treatment reported: roughly 18 received Ad26.COV2.S at low or high dose, single or two shots; roughly 5 received placebo; per-sample allocation not given. Samples analyzed were those drawn on day 63 after the first vaccine or placebo injection. Assay: immunoSEQ multiplex PCR; the TCRdb copy retains only in-frame clones and omits some. The sample holds some 390,000 clones, roughly 90% seen once. This TCR derives from a person between 18 and 60 years old who received the Ad26.COV2.S COVID-19 vaccine or a placebo. This specimen consisted of peripheral blood, obtained in a trial of Ad26.COV2.S vaccine versus placebo.

CDR3 in amino acids: CASSQDLTGATNYGYTF. The CDR3 coding sequence is TGCGCCAGCAGCCAAGATCTAACAGGGGCGACTAACTATGGCTACACCTTC. The chain has TRBV4-1 and TRBJ1-2; 7 bases align to TRBD1. The trim removed 0 bases at V and 0 bases at J, leaving 7 bases unmatched. The CDR3 covers 17 residues. Germline CDR1 is MGHRA and CDR2 is YSYEKL.